This entry lists 27 T cell receptor beta chains sequenced from one sample in a study of cytomegalovirus exposure and HLA in healthy donors. PCR employed 60 Vbeta and 13 Jbeta primers. Only in-frame clones appear in the TCRdb table, and some are missing; sequencing was by immunoSEQ multiplex PCR. This table has some 180,000 clones, 75% to 85% appearing once. The sample was PBMCs. The receptor set was obtained from a girl aged 2-10 years in good health and CMV-seropositive.

The chain is built from TRBV21-1 and TRBJ1-3; the table calls TRBD1, which could not be checked here. TRBV21-1 is a documented pseudogene. The CDR3 has 16 residues. The CDR3 region has the DNA TGTGCCAGCAACGAGGACAGGGAAGGTCCTGGAAACACCATATATTTT. This translates into CASNEDREGPGNTIYF.

Only one count was recorded for this clone. The V gene is TRBV6-1, the J gene TRBJ1-2; no clear D gene. The CDR3 has 14 residues. CDR1 and CDR2 (germline): MNHNS, SASEGT. The germline V and J ends were trimmed by 2 bases and 8 bases, with 15 bases remaining between them. For the CDR3, the DNA is TGTGCCAGCAGTGAACCGGGAATAGGGTCGGGCTACACCTTC. This codes for CASSEPGIGSGYTF.

The CDR3 sequence is CASTRASGTDTQYF. In DNA form, the CDR3 reads TGTGCCAGCACCCGGGCTAGCGGCACAGATACGCAGTATTTT. V and J are TRBV6-1 and TRBJ2-3; maybe TRBD2 (6 bases). Germline V gene lookup returns CDR1 MNHNS and CDR2 SASEGT. The CDR3 sequence is 14 residues long. With 7 bases removed from V and 1 base from J, the gap between germline ends came to 12 bases.

The rearrangement links TRBV11-2 to TRBJ1-2; TRBD1 agrees at 8 bases. The CDR3 length is 15 residues. Trimming cost V 5 bases and J 0 bases; bases outside gene matches: 5. CDR1 and CDR2 (germline): SGHAT, FQNNGV. This CDR3 reads CASSPGQGANYGYTF. CDR3 DNA sequence: TGTGCCAGCAGCCCCGGACAGGGAGCTAACTATGGCTACACCTTC.

The DNA of the CDR3 is TGTGCCAGCAGTTCCGACCCGGGCGGGGACTGGGCGTTCTACGAGCAGTACTTC. Residues: CASSSDPGGDWAFYEQYF. This chain links TRBV27 with TRBJ2-7; D is perhaps TRBD2 (6 bases). The length of the CDR3 is 18 residues. V dropped 4 bases and J dropped 3 bases, with 25 bases sitting between them. CDR1 and CDR2 (germline): MNHEY, SMNVEV (reference sequence).

This chain joins TRBV11-2 and TRBJ2-3; 7 bases are a match to TRBD1. The CDR3 is 14 amino acids. Germline V gene data show CDR1 as SGHAT and CDR2 as FQNNGV. The junction had 5 bases not matched to a gene; V was cut back by 5 bases and J by 3 bases. The CDR3 region is CASSINRGTDTQYF. DNA for the CDR3: TGTGCCAGCAGCATCAACAGGGGAACAGATACGCAGTATTTT.

The rearrangement uses TRBV5-1 and TRBJ1-2; D is undetermined. Germline V gene data show CDR1 as SGHRS and CDR2 as YFSETQ. Trimming shortened V by 4 bases and J by 3 bases, and 19 bases separated the two germline ends. CDR3 length: 16 amino acids. CDR3 coding DNA: TGCGCCAGCAGCCCCGCCTCGCCCAACCCGGACTATGGCTACACCTTC. Its protein product is CASSPASPNPDYGYTF.

The CDR3 loop reads CASGGTGLLTDTQYF. The CDR3 DNA is TGTGCCAGCGGTGGGACAGGACTACTCACAGATACGCAGTATTTT. The V call is TRBV6-1, the J call TRBJ2-3; 8 nucleotides agree with TRBD1. This CDR3 is built from 15 residues. The germline CDR1 and CDR2 sequences are MNHNS and SASEGT. The V gene end was trimmed by 8 bases and the J gene end by 2 bases; junction bases not matched to a gene: 9.

CDR3 region: CASSYSRPNNYGYTF. The CDR3 DNA is TGTGCCAGCAGTTACTCGAGGCCGAACAACTATGGCTACACCTTC. V usage is TRBV6-5 and J usage is TRBJ1-2; D is undetermined. The V gene lost 0 bases and the J gene lost 2 bases, with 10 bases spanning the gap. CDR1 is MNHEY, CDR2 SVGAGI, per germline. CDR3 length: 15 amino acids.

This clone has a single count. The chain has TRBV19 and TRBJ2-7; 7 bases map to TRBD1. After removal of 6 bases from V and 1 base from J, the junction contained 6 bases not matched to a gene. The CDR3 sequence is 14 residues long. Germline V CDR1 and CDR2: LNHDA, SQIVND (reference sequence). The CDR3 here is CASSEGGASYEQYF. CDR3 coding DNA: TGTGCCAGTAGCGAAGGGGGCGCTTCCTACGAGCAGTACTTC.

The V and J genes are TRBV5-6 and TRBJ1-3; D ambiguous. The CDR3 has 16 residues. Germline values: CDR1 SGHDT, CDR2 YYEEEE. Trimming pared 3 bases from V and 0 bases from J, leaving 13 bases between. The CDR3 DNA follows: TGTGCCAGCAGCTCCTTCCGACTGGTCTCTGGAAACACCATATATTTT. It encodes CASSSFRLVSGNTIYF. The variable domain in full, completed from reference TRBV5-6 and TRBJ1-3, reads DAGVTQSPTHLIKTRGQQVTLRCSPKSGHDTVSWYQQALGQGPQFIFQYYEEEERQRGNFPDRFSGHQFPNYSSELNVNALLLGDSALYLCASSSFRLVSGNTIYFGEGSWLTVV.

This sequence joins TRBV5-1 and TRBJ1-1; 10 bases match TRBD1. Trimming took 4 bases from V and 5 from J; bases not matched to a gene: 5. The CDR3 sequence is 14 residues long. The germline V gene encodes CDR1 SGHRS and CDR2 YFSETQ. CDR3 DNA sequence: TGCGCCAGCAGCGAGACAGGGGGCGGGACTGAAGCTTTCTTT. Translated, it gives CASSETGGGTEAFF.

This clone was observed a few times. The J gene is TRBJ2-3, the V gene TRBV10-1, with a tentative D call TRBD2 (6 bases). This CDR3 comprises 15 residues. Germline CDR1 reads WNHNN; CDR2 reads SYGVQD (reference sequence). V was cut by 5 bases and J by 2 bases, with 14 bases left in between. The DNA of the CDR3 is TGCGCCAGCAGTTTTGCGCGGGGTACCACAGATACGCAGTATTTT. Translated, it gives CASSFARGTTDTQYF.

This clone came up once. The V gene is TRBV7-2, the J gene TRBJ2-1; 7 nucleotides align to TRBD2. From germline, CDR1 is SGHTA and CDR2 FQGNSA. The V gene end was trimmed by 7 bases and the J gene end by 9 bases; junction bases not matched to a gene: 15. CDR3 size: 15 residues. CDR3 sequence: CASTRGTGGSSEQFF. The CDR3 DNA sequence: TGTGCCAGCACCCGTGGGACGGGAGGAAGTTCTGAGCAGTTCTTC.

J is TRBJ1-1 and V is TRBV4-1; D ambiguous. Germline loops: CDR1 MGHRA, CDR2 YSYEKL. Trimming took off 0 bases at V and 6 bases at J, with 23 bases between the two ends. The CDR3 is made up of 18 amino acids. The CDR3: CASSQDIRPPQPNAEAFF. The DNA of the CDR3 is TGCGCCAGCAGCCAAGATATCAGGCCGCCCCAGCCAAACGCTGAAGCTTTCTTT.

The CDR3 region is CASSCYSNQPQHF. The CDR3 DNA sequence: TGTGCCAGCAGCTGTTATAGCAATCAGCCCCAGCATTTT. The genes are TRBV7-3 and TRBJ1-5, with no clear D. This CDR3 has 13 amino acids. Germline lookup yields CDR1 SGHTA and CDR2 FQGTGA. V lost 4 bases and J 0 bases, leaving 4 bases between the germline ends.

This clone has just a few counts. The chain combines TRBV19 with TRBJ1-1; unclear D gene. V shed 2 bases and J shed 1 base, with 8 bases lying between them. The CDR3 consists of 14 residues. The V gene's germline CDR1 is LNHDA and CDR2 SQIVND (reference sequence). Here the CDR3 DNA reads TGTGCCAGTAGTATACAGGCGAGGAACACTGAAGCTTTCTTT. This sequence encodes CASSIQARNTEAFF.

This rearrangement joins TRBV6-5 to TRBJ1-1; TRBD1 is a possible D gene (5 bases). The CDR3 is 13 amino acids. Trimming removed 7 bases at V and 1 base at J, with 10 bases between. The germline gives CDR1 MNHEY, CDR2 SVGAGI. The CDR3 DNA follows: TGTGCCAGCACCCTAGACAGGAACACTGAAGCTTTCTTT. Protein: CASTLDRNTEAFF.

This rearrangement joins TRBV6-5 to TRBJ2-7; 14 positions agree with TRBD2. After removal of 0 bases from V and 5 bases from J, the junction contained 0 bases not matched to a gene. Looked up from germline, CDR1 is MNHEY and CDR2 is SVGAGI. The CDR3 is made up of 15 amino acids. The CDR3 DNA is TGTGCCAGCAGTTACTCGGGACTAGCGGGGGACGAGCAGTACTTC. This sequence encodes CASSYSGLAGDEQYF.

This clone was found once. CDR3 loop: CAWRLQQGPNYGYTF. The DNA for the CDR3 is TGTGCCTGGAGACTCCAACAGGGACCTAACTATGGCTACACCTTC. The gene calls are TRBV30 and TRBJ1-2; D is perhaps TRBD1 (6 bases). V was pared by 3 bases and J by 0 bases, with 14 bases between. Germline CDR1 and CDR2: GTSNPN and SVGIG (reference sequence). The CDR3 length is 15 residues.

The chain combines TRBV2 with TRBJ2-1, with D possibly matching TRBD1 (6 bases). Per the germline V gene, CDR1 is SNHLY and CDR2 is FYNNEI. The ends were cut back, 6 bases at V and 8 bases at J, with 11 bases in the middle. The CDR3 runs to 12 residues. The CDR3: CASRDRPHEQFF. CDR3 coding DNA: TGTGCCAGCAGAGACAGGCCCCATGAGCAGTTCTTC.

The rearrangement joins TRBV4-1 to TRBJ2-1; 7 nucleotides align to TRBD1. Germline lookup yields CDR1 MGHRA and CDR2 YSYEKL. CDR3 length: 13 amino acids. V gave up 5 bases and J gave up 2 bases; unmatched junction bases: 0. The CDR3 here is CASSRGPYNEQFF. CDR3 coding DNA: TGCGCCAGCAGCAGGGGGCCCTACAATGAGCAGTTCTTC.

The rearrangement joins TRBV5-1 to TRBJ1-3, with TRBD1 identical over 7 bases. With V trimmed by 3 bases and J by 3 bases, 6 bases remained unmatched. CDR1 is SGHRS, CDR2 YFSETQ, per germline. This CDR3 is 15 amino acids long. The chain's CDR3 is CASSSRTGDGNTIYF. CDR3 sequence (DNA): TGCGCCAGCAGCTCCCGAACAGGGGATGGAAACACCATATATTTT. Full variable domain (outside the CDR3, taken from reference TRBV5-1 and TRBJ1-3): KAGVTQTPRYLIKTRGQQVTLSCSPISGHRSVSWYQQTPGQGLQFLFEYFSETQRNKGNFPGRFSGRQFSNSRSEMNVSTLELGDSALYLCASSSRTGDGNTIYFGEGSWLTVV.

This clone has a handful of counts. The chain employs TRBV6-6 and TRBJ1-1, with D possibly being TRBD1 (5 bases). The germline V gene encodes CDR1 MNHNY and CDR2 SVGAGI (reference sequence). The CDR3 is 16 residues long. V was shortened by 2 bases and J by 6 bases, with 19 bases between the two germline ends. CDR3 in DNA: TGTGCCAGCAGTTACGGTAGTCAGGGTAGAAAGGCTGAAGCTTTCTTT. Protein sequence: CASSYGSQGRKAEAFF.

In its sample, this clone was seen a few times. The chain is built from TRBV5-1 and TRBJ1-2, with D unclear. CDR3 size: 18 residues. V dropped 0 bases and J dropped 2 bases, with 20 bases sitting between them. In germline, CDR1 is SGHRS, CDR2 YFSETQ. DNA of the CDR3: TGCGCCAGCAGCTTGGGGGCGATGAGACAATACATAAACTATGGCTACACCTTC. Protein: CASSLGAMRQYINYGYTF.

For the CDR3, the DNA is TGTGCCAGGGGGAAAGGGTCAGGGGCTGGAAACACCATATATTTT. Amino acids: CARGKGSGAGNTIYF. J is TRBJ1-3 and V is TRBV19; D is possibly TRBD1 (6 bases). CDR3 size: 15 residues. Germline V lookup: CDR1 LNHDA, CDR2 SQIVND (reference sequence). Between the trimmed V and J ends, which lost 9 bases and 2 bases, there was a span of 17 bases.

In this sample, this clone turned up a few times. DNA for the CDR3: TGCGCCAGCAGCCAAGCTAGAAGGGGGATGGGGTATTCACCCCTCCACTTT. Translated: CASSQARRGMGYSPLHF. The J gene is TRBJ1-6, the V gene TRBV4-1; D perhaps matches TRBD1 (6 bases). V shed 1 base and J shed 8 bases, with 18 bases lying between them. Germline assignment: CDR1 MGHRA and CDR2 YSYEKL. The CDR3 is 17 amino acids.